The 32 T cell receptor beta chains given below trace back to one sample, sequenced in a study of blood T cells in healthy people across ages. Combining a sample-barcoded 5' primer with a J-beta primer mix, a second PCR ran for roughly 7 to 12 cycles. One entry per CDR3 protein results from TCRdb running MiXCR on the 5' RACE reads. The table lists around 1,000,000 distinct CDR3 sequences, approximately 25% of them singletons. These data also featured in a second study, about T cells of mothers and their children.

The specimen was blood. The receptors here all came from a girl aged 2 to 9 in good health.

V usage is TRBV7-9 and J usage is TRBJ2-1; D is unclear. The V end lost 3 bases, the J end lost 5 bases, and 8 bases lay between the germline ends. The CDR3 is made up of 13 amino acids. Germline V gene data show CDR1 as SEHNR and CDR2 as FQNEAQ (reference sequence). CDR3 nucleotide sequence: TGTGCCAGCAGCTTTACTCCCGACAATGAGCAGTTCTTC. Protein product: CASSFTPDNEQFF.

The chain employs TRBV7-9 and TRBJ2-5; 9 nucleotides line up with TRBD1. The germline V gene encodes CDR1 SEHNR and CDR2 FQNEAQ (reference sequence). The J segment lost 4 bases and the V segment lost 2 bases, leaving 5 bases of the junction unmatched. The CDR3 has 15 amino acids. This CDR3 reads CASSLTRTGAETQYF. Here the CDR3 DNA reads TGTGCCAGCAGCTTAACTCGGACAGGGGCAGAGACCCAGTACTTC.

Concerning this clonotype itself: At one end the junction does not follow the germline gene, possibly because of a read error. The chain joins TRBV7-2 to TRBJ2-7; TRBD2 is a possible D gene (6 bases). This CDR3 is built from 15 residues. CDR1 and CDR2 from the germline V gene are SGHTA and FQGNSA. The CDR3 DNA sequence: TGTGCCAGCAGCTTAGACGGACTAAGTACGGAGACCCAGCACTTC. Translated, it gives CASSLDGLSTETQHF.

The chain has TRBV7-2 and TRBJ2-1; 8 bases map to TRBD2. This CDR3 comprises 16 residues. Germline trimming cut 5 bases from V and 4 bases from J; bases unmatched to any gene: 10. Germline-derived CDR1 and CDR2 are SGHTA and FQGNSA. CDR3 bases: TGTGCCAGCAGCAACCCGCCGGCGGGAGGTTACAATGAGCAGTTCTTC. This translates into CASSNPPAGGYNEQFF.

This clonotype was observed a few times. The chain couples TRBV29-1 to TRBJ2-4, with TRBD1 matching over 7 bases. The CDR3 has 17 amino acids. The V and J ends lost 2 bases and 1 base, in that order; junction bases with no gene match: 11. CDR1 is SQVTM and CDR2 is ANQGSEA in the germline V gene. The CDR3 region has the DNA TGCAGCGTTGAAAAGGGGGCGACGTTTGGGGCCAAAAACATTCAGTACTTC. Translated: CSVEKGATFGAKNIQYF.

The DNA for the CDR3 is TGTGCCAGCAGCTCCCCGAGGGGAACCCAGTACTTC. Translated: CASSSPRGTQYF. V usage is TRBV12-3 or TRBV12-4 and J usage is TRBJ2-5, with D tentatively TRBD1 or TRBD2 (5 bases each). Trimming removed 6 bases from V and 8 bases from J, with 13 bases in between. The CDR3 extends over 12 amino acids.

The gene calls are TRBV25-1 and TRBJ1-4; D remains ambiguous. This CDR3 has 14 amino acids. Germline CDR1 is MGHDK and CDR2 is SYGVNS. The V gene lost 3 bases and the J gene lost 4 bases, with 9 bases spanning the gap. CDR3 bases: TGTGCCAGCAGTGAGACAAATCTTAATGAAAAACTGTTTTTT. This encodes CASSETNLNEKLFF.

This clonotype was seen only a few times. The gene calls are TRBV12-3 or TRBV12-4 and TRBJ1-6; 8 bases line up with TRBD1. This CDR3 is built from 15 residues. The J segment lost 6 bases and the V segment lost 6 bases, leaving 7 bases of the junction unmatched. The CDR3 bases are TGTGCCAGCAGCCTAACAGACAGGGGTAATTCACCCCTCCACTTT. Its protein product is CASSLTDRGNSPLHF.

V and J are TRBV7-2 and TRBJ2-6; D gene unclear. This CDR3 has 19 residues. Germline loops: CDR1 SGHTA, CDR2 FQGNSA. V was cut by 5 bases and J by 0 bases, with 20 bases left in between. The CDR3 bases are TGTGCCAGCAGCAAGGGAAAGGGTTTCATCCACTCTGGGGCCAACGTCCTGACTTTC. This gives the protein CASSKGKGFIHSGANVLTF.

The rearrangement uses TRBV29-1 and TRBJ2-1; 8 bases align to TRBD1. V dropped 6 bases and J dropped 8; count of bases not matched to a gene: 18. CDR1 and CDR2 from the germline V gene are SQVTM and ANQGSEA. This CDR3 contains 16 residues. CDR3 residues: CSVTQGRDRRQDEQFF. The CDR3 DNA follows: TGCAGCGTGACCCAGGGGCGGGACAGGCGGCAGGATGAGCAGTTCTTC.

Ten or more counts support this clonotype. This chain joins TRBV2 and TRBJ2-7; tentative D call: TRBD1 (5 bases). The CDR3 contains 13 residues. Trimming cost V 10 bases and J 3 bases, with 16 bases left between them. Germline V CDR1 and CDR2: SNHLY, FYNNEI. The CDR3 DNA sequence: TGTGCCATCAGACAAGGAGACAGCTACGAGCAGTACTTC. This encodes CAIRQGDSYEQYF.

This clonotype was observed a handful of times. At one boundary the junction diverges from the germline segment, which might be a read error. The chain has TRBV5-4 and TRBJ2-2, with 14 positions matching TRBD2. The CDR3 extends over 18 amino acids. CDR1 and CDR2 from the germline V gene are SGHNT and YYREEE (reference sequence). The CDR3 loop is CASSPLGLAGGNTGELFF. DNA of the CDR3: TGTGCCAGCAGCCCGCTAGGACTAGCGGGGGGCAACACTGGGGAGCTGTTTTTT.

This clonotype was seen ten or more times. The chain uses TRBV7-2 and TRBJ2-5, with D uncertain. V was shortened by 6 bases and J by 2 bases, with 4 bases between the two germline ends. CDR1 SGHTA and CDR2 FQGNSA come from the germline V gene. The CDR3 consists of 11 residues. The CDR3 DNA is TGTGCCAGCAGGACACAAGAGACCCAGTACTTC. Residues: CASRTQETQYF.

This clonotype has ten or more counts. This chain links TRBV12-3 or TRBV12-4 with TRBJ2-5; possibly TRBD2 for D (5 bases). This CDR3 has 14 amino acids. Trimming removed 5 bases at V and 2 bases at J, with 12 bases between. The CDR3 sequence: CASSAPPGQETQYF. The CDR3 DNA sequence: TGTGCCAGCAGTGCCCCTCCGGGACAAGAGACCCAGTACTTC.

CDR3 nucleotide sequence: TGTGCCAGCAGCTTCATTCGGGACTACGAGCAGTACTTC. Its translation is CASSFIRDYEQYF. The gene calls are TRBV7-2 and TRBJ2-5; D possibly corresponds to TRBD2 (5 bases). The J call may not be correct, given that the DNA end is closer to TRBJ2-7. Germline V CDR1 and CDR2: SGHTA, FQGNSA. The CDR3 is made up of 13 amino acids.

This clonotype has only a few counts. This chain connects TRBV28 to TRBJ2-3; 8 bases align to TRBD1. V lost 5 bases and J lost 7; bases outside the gene matches: 11. Germline V gene sequence: CDR1 MDHEN, CDR2 SYDVKM. The CDR3 sequence is 15 residues long. CDR3 protein: CASSPMDRVSHTQYF. As DNA, the CDR3 is TGTGCCAGCAGTCCCATGGACAGGGTTAGTCATACGCAGTATTTT.

This clonotype has just a few counts. The chain couples TRBV25-1 to TRBJ1-2; no clear D gene. The length of the CDR3 is 11 residues. V was pared by 9 bases and J by 4 bases, with 9 bases between. Germline V lookup: CDR1 MGHDK, CDR2 SYGVNS. This CDR3 reads CASADGYGYTF. CDR3 DNA: TGTGCCAGTGCGGACGGCTATGGCTACACCTTC.

This clonotype has ten or more counts. This rearrangement joins TRBV4-3 to TRBJ2-1, with 11 bases aligning to TRBD2. The CDR3 consists of 15 residues. V shed 1 base, J shed 5 bases, and the junction held 1 base outside the gene matches. Germline V gene data show CDR1 as LGHNA and CDR2 as YSLEER. The CDR3 protein is CASSQVLAGDNEQFF. The CDR3, as DNA: TGCGCCAGCAGCCAAGTACTAGCGGGGGACAATGAGCAGTTCTTC.

This clonotype came up a few times. V is TRBV29-1 and J is TRBJ1-1; perhaps TRBD1 as D (6 bases). V shed 6 bases and J shed 0 bases, with 11 bases lying between them. Germline V gene data show CDR1 as SQVTM and CDR2 as ANQGSEA. The CDR3 runs 13 residues. CDR3 bases: TGCAGCGTAAACAGGGTAATGAACACTGAAGCTTTCTTT. Protein sequence: CSVNRVMNTEAFF.

This clonotype was counted between two and nine times. The chain uses TRBV2 and TRBJ2-2, with no clear D. Germline V gene data show CDR1 as SNHLY and CDR2 as FYNNEI. Trimming took off 3 bases at V and 2 bases at J, with 13 bases between the two ends. The CDR3 covers 16 residues. The CDR3 sequence is CASSEMSLPNTGELFF. The CDR3 DNA reads TGTGCCAGCAGTGAGATGAGCCTACCTAACACCGGGGAGCTGTTTTTT.

This clonotype was seen only a few times. This sequence joins TRBV20-1 and TRBJ2-4; TRBD2 is a possible D gene (6 bases). The CDR3 loop spans 14 amino acids. Trimming pared 5 bases from V and 1 base from J, leaving 12 bases between. In germline, CDR1 is DFQATT, CDR2 SNEGSKA (reference sequence). For the CDR3, the DNA is TGCAGTGCTCTCCTAAGCGGGGCCAAAAACATTCAGTACTTC. As protein: CSALLSGAKNIQYF.

J is TRBJ1-2 and V is TRBV20-1, with D unresolved. Per the germline V gene, CDR1 is DFQATT and CDR2 is SNEGSKA (reference sequence). The CDR3 consists of 11 residues. V dropped 5 bases and J dropped 6 bases, with 10 bases sitting between them. The CDR3 loop reads CSAAREDGYTF. CDR3 bases: TGCAGTGCTGCTCGGGAGGATGGCTACACCTTC.

The chain carries TRBV4-3 and TRBJ1-2; D ambiguous. Germline V gene data show CDR1 as LGHNA and CDR2 as YSLEER. The V and J ends lost 0 bases and 4 bases respectively, with 9 bases between them. The CDR3 is made up of 14 amino acids. CDR3 DNA: TGCGCCAGCAGCCAAGATCCCACGGGCTATGGCTACACCTTC. This codes for CASSQDPTGYGYTF.

The chain carries TRBV20-1 and TRBJ2-4; maybe TRBD2 (5 bases). V gave up 3 bases and J gave up 6 bases, with 12 bases separating them. CDR3 length: 13 amino acids. Germline lookup yields CDR1 DFQATT and CDR2 SNEGSKA (reference sequence). In DNA form, the CDR3 reads TGCAGTGCTAGCCGCCTAGCAGGAAACATTCAGTACTTC. It translates to CSASRLAGNIQYF.

This clonotype was recorded a few times. The chain couples TRBV7-9 to TRBJ2-5; 8 bases fit TRBD2. The CDR3 has 15 residues. Looked up from germline, CDR1 is SEHNR and CDR2 is FQNEAQ (reference sequence). V shed 8 bases, J shed 3 bases, and the junction held 11 bases outside the gene matches. CDR3 region: CASGVLAGLKETQYF. The CDR3 DNA sequence: TGTGCCAGCGGAGTTCTAGCGGGCCTTAAAGAGACCCAGTACTTC.

The chain combines TRBV7-6 with TRBJ2-5, with 10 nucleotides matching TRBD1. The tail of the sequence fits TRBJ2-7 better, so the J call may be wrong. This CDR3 contains 13 residues. Per germline, CDR1 SGHVS and CDR2 FNYEAQ. CDR3: CASSPRDRGEQYF. As DNA, the CDR3 is TGTGCCAGCAGCCCCCGGGACAGGGGCGAGCAGTACTTC.

The gene calls are TRBV28 and TRBJ2-4; D is unresolved. The CDR3 spans 12 residues. V was clipped by 2 bases and J by 8 bases, with 7 bases between them. From germline, CDR1 is MDHEN and CDR2 SYDVKM. CDR3 residues: CASSLIRDIQYF. CDR3 DNA: TGTGCCAGCAGTTTAATTCGGGACATTCAGTACTTC.

This clonotype was seen a few times. The chain recombines TRBV7-9 with TRBJ2-3; 7 bases line up with TRBD2. Germline values: CDR1 SEHNR, CDR2 FQNEAQ (reference sequence). V dropped 5 bases and J dropped 2; count of bases not matched to a gene: 10. CDR3 size: 16 residues. The CDR3 DNA reads as TGTGCCAGCAGCCCCCGGGACTACACCCCCACAGATACGCAGTATTTT. It yields the protein CASSPRDYTPTDTQYF.

This clonotype has just a few counts. One end of the junction does not line up with germline, which may come from a read error. V usage is TRBV25-1 and J usage is TRBJ2-7; a possible D gene is TRBD1 (6 bases). The CDR3 loop spans 15 amino acids. Germline loops: CDR1 MGHDK, CDR2 SYGVNS. The CDR3 region is CASSEGQGSGYEQHF. The CDR3, as DNA: TGTGCCAGCAGTGAAGGCCAGGGGAGTGGCTACGAGCAGCACTTC.

This chain joins TRBV7-8 and TRBJ2-1; D not resolved. The CDR3 length is 16 residues. Trimming removed 5 bases from V and 0 bases from J, with 14 bases in between. Per germline, CDR1 SGHVS and CDR2 FQNEAQ. The CDR3: CASSEGRRSSYNEQFF. CDR3 nucleotide sequence: TGTGCCAGCAGCGAAGGTCGGCGAAGCTCCTACAATGAGCAGTTCTTC.

DNA for the CDR3: TGCAGTGCGGTAGCGGGAGTTGGCGATGAGCAGTTCTTC. This translates into CSAVAGVGDEQFF. The gene calls are TRBV20-1 and TRBJ2-1, with 9 bases identical to TRBD2. Germline V gives CDR1 DFQATT, CDR2 SNEGSKA (reference sequence). This CDR3 region has 13 residues. The V segment lost 6 bases and the J segment 8 bases; nucleotides outside the gene matches: 8.

The chain is built from TRBV5-1 and TRBJ2-2; D is undetermined. Trimming cost V 2 bases and J 2 bases, with 7 bases left between them. In germline, CDR1 is SGHRS, CDR2 YFSETQ. The CDR3 is 14 residues long. CDR3 in DNA: TGCGCCAGCAGCTTTTCCGATAACACCGGGGAGCTGTTTTTT. Translated, it gives CASSFSDNTGELFF. Full variable domain (remainder filled in from reference TRBV5-1 and TRBJ2-2): KAGVTQTPRYLIKTRGQQVTLSCSPISGHRSVSWYQQTPGQGLQFLFEYFSETQRNKGNFPGRFSGRQFSNSRSEMNVSTLELGDSALYLCASSFSDNTGELFFGEGSRLTVL.